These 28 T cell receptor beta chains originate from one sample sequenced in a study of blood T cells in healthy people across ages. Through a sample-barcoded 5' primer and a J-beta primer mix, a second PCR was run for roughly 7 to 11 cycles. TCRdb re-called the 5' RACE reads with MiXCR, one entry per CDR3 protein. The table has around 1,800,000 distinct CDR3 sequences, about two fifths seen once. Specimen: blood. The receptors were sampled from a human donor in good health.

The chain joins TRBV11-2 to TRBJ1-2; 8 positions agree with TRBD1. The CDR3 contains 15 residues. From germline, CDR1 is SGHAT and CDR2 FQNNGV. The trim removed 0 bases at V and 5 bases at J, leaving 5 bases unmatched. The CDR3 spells CASSLESGGSYGYTF. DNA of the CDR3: TGTGCCAGCAGCTTAGAGTCAGGGGGCTCATATGGCTACACCTTC.

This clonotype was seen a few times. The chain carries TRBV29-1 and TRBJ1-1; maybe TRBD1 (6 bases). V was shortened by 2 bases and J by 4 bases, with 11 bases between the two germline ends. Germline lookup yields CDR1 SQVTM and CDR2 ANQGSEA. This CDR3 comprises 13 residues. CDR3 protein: CSVEKGVGTEAFF. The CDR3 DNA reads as TGCAGCGTTGAAAAGGGGGTAGGCACTGAAGCTTTCTTT.

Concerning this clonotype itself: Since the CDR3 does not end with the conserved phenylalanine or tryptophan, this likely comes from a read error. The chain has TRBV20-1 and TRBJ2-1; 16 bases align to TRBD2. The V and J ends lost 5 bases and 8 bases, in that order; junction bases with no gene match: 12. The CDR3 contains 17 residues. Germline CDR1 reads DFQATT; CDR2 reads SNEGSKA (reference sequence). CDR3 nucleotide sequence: TGCAGTGCTCCCGGGACTAGCGGGGGGGTGTTTAAGGATGAGCAGTTCGTC. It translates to CSAPGTSGGVFKDEQFV.

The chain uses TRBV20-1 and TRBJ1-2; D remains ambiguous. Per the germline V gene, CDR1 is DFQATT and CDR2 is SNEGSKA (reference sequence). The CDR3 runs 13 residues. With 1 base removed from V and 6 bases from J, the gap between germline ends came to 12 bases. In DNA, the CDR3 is TGCAGTGCTAGAGGTGATGGGTTCGATGGCTACACCTTC. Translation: CSARGDGFDGYTF.

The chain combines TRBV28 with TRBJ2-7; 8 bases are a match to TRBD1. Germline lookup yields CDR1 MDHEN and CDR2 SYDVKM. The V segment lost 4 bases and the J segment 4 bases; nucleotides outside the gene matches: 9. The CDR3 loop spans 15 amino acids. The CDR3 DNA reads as TGTGCCAGCAGTTGGTCTCAGGGGGCCGGGTACGAGCAGTACTTC. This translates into CASSWSQGAGYEQYF.

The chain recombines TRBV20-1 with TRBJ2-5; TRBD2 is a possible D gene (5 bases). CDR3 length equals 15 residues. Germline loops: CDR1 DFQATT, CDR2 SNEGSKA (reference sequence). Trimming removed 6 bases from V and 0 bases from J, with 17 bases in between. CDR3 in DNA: TGCAGTGCAGCGAACCGGGGAGAGTACCAAGAGACCCAGTACTTC. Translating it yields CSAANRGEYQETQYF.

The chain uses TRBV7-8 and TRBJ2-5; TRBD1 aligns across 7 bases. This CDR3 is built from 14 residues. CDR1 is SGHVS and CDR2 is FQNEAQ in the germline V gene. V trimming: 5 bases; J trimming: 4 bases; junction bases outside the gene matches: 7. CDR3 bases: TGTGCCAGCAGCCCCGACAGGGTGAGAGAGACCCAGTACTTC. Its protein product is CASSPDRVRETQYF.

In nucleotides, the CDR3 is TGTGCCAGCAGTGAATCGCCAGCGAACACTGAAGCTTTCTTT. This translates into CASSESPANTEAFF. The chain couples TRBV25-1 to TRBJ1-1, with no clear D. Germline lookup yields CDR1 MGHDK and CDR2 SYGVNS. The CDR3 covers 14 residues. The V and J ends lost 1 base and 1 base respectively, with 7 bases between them.

CDR3 DNA: TGCGCCAGCAGCTTGGAAGGGGTCCCGGCTTTCTTT. Protein: CASSLEGVPAFF. V and J are TRBV5-1 and TRBJ1-1; perhaps TRBD1 as D (5 bases). The CDR3 covers 12 residues. Trimming took 0 bases from V and 11 from J, leaving 11 bases between them. Germline V CDR1 and CDR2: SGHRS, YFSETQ.

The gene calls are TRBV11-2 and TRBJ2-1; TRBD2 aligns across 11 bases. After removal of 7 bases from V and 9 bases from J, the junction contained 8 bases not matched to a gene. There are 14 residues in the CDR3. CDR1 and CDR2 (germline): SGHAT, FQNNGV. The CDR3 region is CASTPLAGDLEQFF. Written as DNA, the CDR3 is TGTGCCAGCACCCCACTAGCGGGGGATCTTGAGCAGTTCTTC.

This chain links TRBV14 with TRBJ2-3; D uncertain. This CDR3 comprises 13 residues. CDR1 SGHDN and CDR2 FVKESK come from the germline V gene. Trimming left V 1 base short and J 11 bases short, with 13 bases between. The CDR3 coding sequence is TGTGCCAGCAGCCAAGGATTCGCACAGAAGCAGTATTTT. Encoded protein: CASSQGFAQKQYF.

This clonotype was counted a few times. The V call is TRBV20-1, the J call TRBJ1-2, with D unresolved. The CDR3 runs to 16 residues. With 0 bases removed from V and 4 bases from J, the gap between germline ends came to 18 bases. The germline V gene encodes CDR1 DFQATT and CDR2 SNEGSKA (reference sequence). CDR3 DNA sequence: TGCAGTGCTAGAGATGACCCGGGTGTACGCTTCTATGGCTACACCTTC. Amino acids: CSARDDPGVRFYGYTF.

This chain's CDR3 is CAISPTGPTQYF. CDR3 coding DNA: TGTGCCATCAGTCCGACAGGACCGACCCAGTACTTC. This chain links TRBV10-3 with TRBJ2-5; maybe TRBD1 (6 bases). The V end lost 5 bases, the J end lost 7 bases, and 11 bases lay between the germline ends. Per the germline V gene, CDR1 is ENHRY and CDR2 is SYGVKD. This CDR3 contains 12 residues.

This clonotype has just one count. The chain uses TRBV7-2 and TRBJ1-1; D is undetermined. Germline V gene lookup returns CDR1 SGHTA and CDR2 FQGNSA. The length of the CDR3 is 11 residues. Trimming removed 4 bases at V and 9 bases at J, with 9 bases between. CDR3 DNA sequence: TGTGCCAGCAGCTGGGCCGGAAAAGCTTTCTTT. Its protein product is CASSWAGKAFF.

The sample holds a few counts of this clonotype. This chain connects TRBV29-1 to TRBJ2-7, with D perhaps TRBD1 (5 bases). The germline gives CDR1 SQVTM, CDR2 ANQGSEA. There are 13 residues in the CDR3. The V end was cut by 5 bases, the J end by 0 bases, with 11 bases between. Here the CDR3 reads CSVTGLNSYEQYF. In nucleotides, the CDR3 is TGCAGCGTTACAGGTCTGAACTCCTACGAGCAGTACTTC.

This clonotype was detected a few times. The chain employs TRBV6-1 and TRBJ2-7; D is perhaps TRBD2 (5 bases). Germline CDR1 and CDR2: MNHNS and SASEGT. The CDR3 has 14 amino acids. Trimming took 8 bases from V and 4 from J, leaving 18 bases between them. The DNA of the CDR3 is TGTGCCAGCGGGCGGGTGTTGAGGGCTTACGAGCAGTACTTC. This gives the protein CASGRVLRAYEQYF.

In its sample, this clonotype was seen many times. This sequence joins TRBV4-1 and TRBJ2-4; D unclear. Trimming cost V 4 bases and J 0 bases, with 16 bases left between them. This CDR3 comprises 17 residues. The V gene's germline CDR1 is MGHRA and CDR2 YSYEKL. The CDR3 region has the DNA TGCGCCAGCAGCCTAGTCGCGGCAGTCCTAGCCAAAAACATTCAGTACTTC. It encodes CASSLVAAVLAKNIQYF.

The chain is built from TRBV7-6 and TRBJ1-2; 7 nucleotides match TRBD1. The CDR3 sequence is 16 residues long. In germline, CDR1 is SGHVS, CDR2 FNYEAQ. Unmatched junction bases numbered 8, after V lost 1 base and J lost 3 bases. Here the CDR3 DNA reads TGTGCCAGCAGCTTAGTTGGGGACAGCTCCTACTATGGCTACACCTTC. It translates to CASSLVGDSSYYGYTF.

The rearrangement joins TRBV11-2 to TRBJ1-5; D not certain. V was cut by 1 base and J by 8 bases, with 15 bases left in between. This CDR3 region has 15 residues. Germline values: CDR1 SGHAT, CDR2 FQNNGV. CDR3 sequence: CASSLGKEVWEPQHF. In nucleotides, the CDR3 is TGTGCCAGCAGCTTAGGAAAGGAGGTTTGGGAGCCCCAGCATTTT.

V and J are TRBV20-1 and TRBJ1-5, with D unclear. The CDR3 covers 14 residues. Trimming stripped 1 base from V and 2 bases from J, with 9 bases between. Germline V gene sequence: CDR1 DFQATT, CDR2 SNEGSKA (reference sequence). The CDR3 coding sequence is TGCAGTGCTAGAGTAGGGAGCGGCAATCAGCCCCAGCATTTT. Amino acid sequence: CSARVGSGNQPQHF.

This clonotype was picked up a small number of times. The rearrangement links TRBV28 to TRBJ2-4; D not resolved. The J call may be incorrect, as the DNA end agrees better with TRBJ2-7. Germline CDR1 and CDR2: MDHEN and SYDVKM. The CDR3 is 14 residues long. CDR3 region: CATTGLQSPYEQYF. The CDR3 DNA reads TGTGCCACCACCGGGCTCCAATCCCCCTACGAGCAGTACTTC.

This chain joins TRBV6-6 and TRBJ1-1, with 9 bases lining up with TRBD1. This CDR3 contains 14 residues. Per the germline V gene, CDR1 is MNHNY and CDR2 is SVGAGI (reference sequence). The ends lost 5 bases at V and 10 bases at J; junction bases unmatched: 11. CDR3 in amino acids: CASSRQGEGQGAFF. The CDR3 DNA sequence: TGTGCCAGCAGTAGACAGGGGGAGGGTCAAGGAGCTTTCTTT.

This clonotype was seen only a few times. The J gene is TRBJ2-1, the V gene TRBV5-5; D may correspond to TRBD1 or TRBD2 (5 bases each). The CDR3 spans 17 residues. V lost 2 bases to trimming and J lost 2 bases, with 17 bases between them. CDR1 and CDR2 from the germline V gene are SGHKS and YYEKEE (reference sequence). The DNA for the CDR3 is TGTGCCAGCAGCTTAAGGGACGCCTCAACCACCTACAATGAGCAGTTCTTC. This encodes CASSLRDASTTYNEQFF.

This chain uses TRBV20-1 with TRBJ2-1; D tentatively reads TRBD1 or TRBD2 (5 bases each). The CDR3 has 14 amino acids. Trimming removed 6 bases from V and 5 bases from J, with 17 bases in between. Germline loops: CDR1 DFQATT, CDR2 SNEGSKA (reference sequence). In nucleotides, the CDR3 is TGCAGTGCCATCAGGACTGGGACCGACAATGAGCAGTTCTTC. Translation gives CSAIRTGTDNEQFF.

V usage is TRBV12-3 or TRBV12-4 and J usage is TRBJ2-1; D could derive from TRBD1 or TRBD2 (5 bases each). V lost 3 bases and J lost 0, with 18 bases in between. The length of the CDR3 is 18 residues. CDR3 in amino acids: CASSFERGDFSSYNEQFF. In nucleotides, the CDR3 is TGTGCCAGCAGTTTTGAGAGGGGCGACTTCAGCTCCTACAATGAGCAGTTCTTC.

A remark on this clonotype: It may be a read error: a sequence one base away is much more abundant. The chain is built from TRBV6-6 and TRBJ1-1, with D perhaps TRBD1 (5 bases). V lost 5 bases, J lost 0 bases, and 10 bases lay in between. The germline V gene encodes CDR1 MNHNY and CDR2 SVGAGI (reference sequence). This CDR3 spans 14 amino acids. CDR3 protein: CASSRDAVNTEAFF. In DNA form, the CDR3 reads TGTGCCAGCAGTCGGGACGCCGTGAACACTGAAGCTTTCTTT.

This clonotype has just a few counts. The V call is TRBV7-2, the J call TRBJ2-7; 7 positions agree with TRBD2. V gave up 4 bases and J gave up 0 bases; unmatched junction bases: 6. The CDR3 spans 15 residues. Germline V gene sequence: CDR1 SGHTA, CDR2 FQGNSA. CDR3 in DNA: TGTGCCAGCAGCTCGACCAGCGGGGCCTCCTACGAGCAGTACTTC. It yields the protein CASSSTSGASYEQYF.

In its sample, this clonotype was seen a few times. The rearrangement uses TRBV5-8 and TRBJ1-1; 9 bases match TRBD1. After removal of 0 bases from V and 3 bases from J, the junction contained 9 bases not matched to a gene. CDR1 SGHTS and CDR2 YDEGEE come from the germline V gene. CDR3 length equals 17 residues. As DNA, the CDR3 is TGTGCCAGCAGCTTGGCCAAGCGTTACAGGGGGCACACTGAAGCTTTCTTT. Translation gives CASSLAKRYRGHTEAFF.